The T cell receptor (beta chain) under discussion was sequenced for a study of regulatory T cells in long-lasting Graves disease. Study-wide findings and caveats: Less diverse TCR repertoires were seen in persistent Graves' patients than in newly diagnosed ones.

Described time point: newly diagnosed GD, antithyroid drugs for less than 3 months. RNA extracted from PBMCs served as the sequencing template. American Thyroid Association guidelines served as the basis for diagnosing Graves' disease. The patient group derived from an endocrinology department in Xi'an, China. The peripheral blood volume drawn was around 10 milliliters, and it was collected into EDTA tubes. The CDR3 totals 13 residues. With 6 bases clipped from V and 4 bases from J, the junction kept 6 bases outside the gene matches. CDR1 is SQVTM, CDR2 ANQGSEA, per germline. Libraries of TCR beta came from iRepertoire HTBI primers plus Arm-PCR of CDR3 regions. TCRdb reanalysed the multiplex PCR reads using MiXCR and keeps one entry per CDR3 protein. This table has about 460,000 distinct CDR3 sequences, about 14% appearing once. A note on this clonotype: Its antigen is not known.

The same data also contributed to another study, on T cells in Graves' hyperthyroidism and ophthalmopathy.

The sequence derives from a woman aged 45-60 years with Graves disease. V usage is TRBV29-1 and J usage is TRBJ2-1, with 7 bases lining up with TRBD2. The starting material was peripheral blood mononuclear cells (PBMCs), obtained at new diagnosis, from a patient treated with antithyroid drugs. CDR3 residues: CSVPGLPYNEQFF. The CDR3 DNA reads TGCAGCGTCCCGGGACTACCTTACAATGAGCAGTTCTTC.